These 21 T cell receptor beta chains were all obtained from the same sample, sequenced in a study of pediatric ulcerative colitis. Profiled with immunoSEQ multiplex PCR; TCRdb holds only in-frame clones, not every one. The table has about 32,000 clones, more than 75% seen once; the top ten hold approximately 4%. The sequenced sample consisted of blood. These receptors all stem from a boy younger than 18 with severe ulcerative colitis.

This clone was detected only once. The chain has TRBV7-2 and TRBJ2-7, with D possibly TRBD1 on 6 matching bases. Trimming stripped 6 bases from V and 6 bases from J, with 12 bases between. CDR1 and CDR2 (germline): SGHTA, FQGNSA. The length of the CDR3 is 12 residues. The CDR3: CASSSTGTEQYF. CDR3 bases: TGTGCCAGCAGTTCTACAGGGACCGAGCAGTACTTC.

The genes are TRBV5-6 and TRBJ2-2; TRBD1 agrees at 11 bases. V lost 3 bases to trimming and J lost 5 bases; unmatched junction nucleotides: 6. Germline V lookup: CDR1 SGHDT, CDR2 YYEEEE. The CDR3 contains 16 residues. The chain's CDR3 is CASSWAGTGGTGELFF. In DNA form, the CDR3 reads TGTGCCAGCAGCTGGGCCGGGACAGGGGGAACCGGGGAGCTGTTTTTT. Full variable domain (missing parts from reference TRBV5-6 and TRBJ2-2): DAGVTQSPTHLIKTRGQQVTLRCSPKSGHDTVSWYQQALGQGPQFIFQYYEEEERQRGNFPDRFSGHQFPNYSSELNVNALLLGDSALYLCASSWAGTGGTGELFFGEGSRLTVL.

This clone was observed a few times. The chain couples TRBV10-3 to TRBJ1-2, with D perhaps matching TRBD1 (6 bases). Germline V lookup: CDR1 ENHRY, CDR2 SYGVKD. The CDR3 is 14 residues long. V was trimmed by 4 bases and J by 2 bases, leaving 11 bases between them. In nucleotides, the CDR3 is TGTGCCATCAGTGGCGTAGGGACAAACTATGGCTACACCTTC. As protein: CAISGVGTNYGYTF.

This clone appeared a few times. The rearrangement joins TRBV5-1 to TRBJ1-1; D ambiguous. There are 11 residues in the CDR3. The germline V gene has CDR1 SGHRS and CDR2 YFSETQ. Between the trimmed V and J ends, which lost 4 bases and 7 bases, there was a span of 8 bases. CDR3 coding DNA: TGCGCCAGCAGCCTCTATGGTGAAGCTTTCTTT. It yields the protein CASSLYGEAFF. The complete variable domain, with remaining parts taken from reference TRBV5-1 and TRBJ1-1, reads KAGVTQTPRYLIKTRGQQVTLSCSPISGHRSVSWYQQTPGQGLQFLFEYFSETQRNKGNFPGRFSGRQFSNSRSEMNVSTLELGDSALYLCASSLYGEAFFGQGTRLTVV.

This clone was found a few times. V is TRBV6-5 and J is TRBJ1-2; the D gene is possibly TRBD1 (5 bases). The CDR3 spans 14 residues. Germline loops: CDR1 MNHEY, CDR2 SVGAGI. Deletions cut 8 bases from V and 3 bases from J, with 16 bases between. CDR3 nucleotide sequence: TGTGCCAGCCTAGGAACAGGCACGGACTATGGCTACACCTTC. Protein product: CASLGTGTDYGYTF.

V usage is TRBV19 and J usage is TRBJ1-1; D is undetermined. Looked up from germline, CDR1 is LNHDA and CDR2 is SQIVND (reference sequence). The CDR3 is 13 amino acids. V was pared by 1 base and J by 3 bases, with 6 bases between. The DNA of the CDR3 is TGTGCCAGTAGTATAGTAAGGGACACTGAAGCTTTCTTT. As protein: CASSIVRDTEAFF. Using reference TRBV19 and TRBJ1-1 for the parts outside the CDR3, the full variable domain is DGGITQSPKYLFRKEGQNVTLSCEQNLNHDAMYWYRQDPGQGLRLIYYSQIVNDFQKGDIAEGYSVSREKKESFPLTVTSAQKNPTAFYLCASSIVRDTEAFFGQGTRLTVV.

The chain combines TRBV7-2 with TRBJ1-1, with D hard to call. In germline, CDR1 is SGHTA, CDR2 FQGNSA. V lost 2 bases to trimming and J lost 6 bases, with 10 bases between them. This CDR3 is 13 amino acids long. The CDR3 region is CASSLMNGPEAFF. The CDR3 bases are TGTGCCAGCAGCTTAATGAATGGTCCTGAAGCTTTCTTT.

This clone was seen only once. The chain recombines TRBV30 with TRBJ2-6; D call uncertain. The CDR3 sequence is 13 residues long. Trimming pared 3 bases from V and 2 bases from J, leaving 5 bases between. Germline CDR1 and CDR2: GTSNPN and SVGIG (reference sequence). In DNA, the CDR3 is TGTGCCTGGAGGGGCGCTGGGGCCAACGTCCTGACTTTC. Its translation: CAWRGAGANVLTF.

The chain employs TRBV5-1 and TRBJ2-7, with TRBD1 identical over 8 bases. CDR1 and CDR2 (germline): SGHRS, YFSETQ. With 0 bases clipped from V and 4 bases from J, the junction kept 3 bases outside the gene matches. The CDR3 contains 14 residues. The CDR3 coding sequence is TGCGCCAGCAGCTTGGGGACAGGGATGTACGAGCAGTACTTC. Translated: CASSLGTGMYEQYF.

V and J are TRBV30 and TRBJ1-6; D not resolved. CDR1 GTSNPN and CDR2 SVGIG come from the germline V gene (reference sequence). The V end lost 4 bases, the J end lost 7 bases, and 17 bases lay between the germline ends. The CDR3 consists of 15 residues. This chain's CDR3 is CAWTKVSTRNSPLHF. The CDR3 bases are TGTGCCTGGACCAAGGTCTCAACCCGCAATTCACCCCTCCACTTT.

The V gene is TRBV4-1, the J gene TRBJ1-2; 7 bases fit TRBD1. The CDR3 length is 14 residues. V lost 3 bases and J lost 8; bases outside the gene matches: 9. Germline V CDR1 and CDR2: MGHRA, YSYEKL. CDR3 coding DNA: TGCGCCAGCAGCCACGGTCAGGGGGGGATCGGCTACACCTTC. The encoded protein is CASSHGQGGIGYTF.

The chain is built from TRBV4-1 and TRBJ1-4; D is unresolved. Per germline, CDR1 MGHRA and CDR2 YSYEKL. The V end was cut by 3 bases, the J end by 3 bases, with 5 bases between. The CDR3 spans 13 residues. DNA of the CDR3: TGCGCCAGCAGCCAGGGGTCTAATGAAAAACTGTTTTTT. It is translated as CASSQGSNEKLFF.

V is TRBV29-1 and J is TRBJ1-1; no reliable D call. The CDR3 runs to 11 residues. Trimming shortened V by 7 bases and J by 6 bases, and 12 bases separated the two germline ends. CDR1 and CDR2 (germline): SQVTM, ANQGSEA. The CDR3 DNA reads TGCAGCGCACCGGGCGTGGCTGAAGCTTTCTTT. It codes for CSAPGVAEAFF.

The V call is TRBV7-8, the J call TRBJ2-7, with 8 bases lining up with TRBD2. The CDR3 has 20 residues. Trimming took 5 bases from V and 7 from J; bases not matched to a gene: 28. The germline CDR1 and CDR2 sequences are SGHVS and FQNEAQ. The CDR3 sequence: CASSPPLAGRHPPALGEQYF. The CDR3 DNA reads as TGTGCCAGCAGCCCCCCCTTAGCGGGGAGGCATCCCCCCGCTTTGGGAGAGCAGTACTTC.

The V gene is TRBV5-6, the J gene TRBJ2-7; D is perhaps TRBD1 (6 bases). V was pared by 4 bases and J by 0 bases, with 8 bases between. The CDR3 sequence is 13 residues long. Germline-derived CDR1 and CDR2 are SGHDT and YYEEEE. In nucleotides, the CDR3 is TGTGCCAGCAGCCGACAGGACTCCTACGAGCAGTACTTC. Translation: CASSRQDSYEQYF.

The chain employs TRBV7-2 and TRBJ2-7, with D unclear. This CDR3 is 12 amino acids long. Trimming took 5 bases from V and 5 from J, leaving 10 bases between them. Germline V gives CDR1 SGHTA, CDR2 FQGNSA. CDR3 loop: CASSPDPNEQYF. The CDR3 DNA follows: TGTGCCAGCAGCCCCGACCCCAACGAGCAGTACTTC.

V gene TRBV19 combines with J gene TRBJ1-2; TRBD1 matches at 9 bases. The CDR3 spans 17 residues. In germline, CDR1 is LNHDA, CDR2 SQIVND (reference sequence). V shed 7 bases and J 2 bases; nucleotides not matched to a gene: 14. The CDR3 loop reads CASTIRTPGQGNYGYTF. Here the CDR3 DNA reads TGTGCCAGTACCATAAGAACCCCGGGACAGGGAAACTATGGCTACACCTTC.

The chain combines TRBV7-7 with TRBJ2-5; 7 positions agree with TRBD1. V dropped 0 bases and J dropped 4; count of bases not matched to a gene: 5. Germline V gene data show CDR1 as SSHAT and CDR2 as FNYEAQ (reference sequence). This CDR3 spans 15 amino acids. CDR3 amino acids: CASSLAKGAGETQYF. CDR3 nucleotide sequence: TGTGCCAGCAGCTTAGCCAAGGGGGCCGGAGAGACCCAGTACTTC.

The rearrangement joins TRBV7-8 to TRBJ2-5, with 8 bases matching TRBD1. CDR1 and CDR2 (germline): SGHVS, FQNEAQ. The CDR3 is 15 residues long. After removal of 4 bases from V and 3 bases from J, the junction contained 7 bases not matched to a gene. Here the CDR3 reads CASSSGDRFKETQYF. The CDR3 DNA is TGTGCCAGCAGCTCAGGGGACAGGTTCAAAGAGACCCAGTACTTC.

This rearrangement joins TRBV6-1 to TRBJ1-6; D is uncertain. This CDR3 is built from 14 residues. V lost 6 bases and J lost 8, with 14 bases in between. The germline gives CDR1 MNHNS, CDR2 SASEGT. CDR3 DNA sequence: TGTGCCAGCAGCTCTGACTCCGGCGATTCACCCCTCCACTTT. Amino acids: CASSSDSGDSPLHF.

This clone was detected only once. V is TRBV2 and J is TRBJ2-3, with D possibly called TRBD1 or TRBD2 (6 bases each). The CDR3 is made up of 14 amino acids. Looked up from germline, CDR1 is SNHLY and CDR2 is FYNNEI. V lost 3 bases to trimming and J lost 6 bases, with 13 bases between them. This chain's CDR3 is CASSESQGRDTQYF. CDR3 DNA sequence: TGTGCCAGCAGTGAGAGTCAGGGGAGGGATACGCAGTATTTT.